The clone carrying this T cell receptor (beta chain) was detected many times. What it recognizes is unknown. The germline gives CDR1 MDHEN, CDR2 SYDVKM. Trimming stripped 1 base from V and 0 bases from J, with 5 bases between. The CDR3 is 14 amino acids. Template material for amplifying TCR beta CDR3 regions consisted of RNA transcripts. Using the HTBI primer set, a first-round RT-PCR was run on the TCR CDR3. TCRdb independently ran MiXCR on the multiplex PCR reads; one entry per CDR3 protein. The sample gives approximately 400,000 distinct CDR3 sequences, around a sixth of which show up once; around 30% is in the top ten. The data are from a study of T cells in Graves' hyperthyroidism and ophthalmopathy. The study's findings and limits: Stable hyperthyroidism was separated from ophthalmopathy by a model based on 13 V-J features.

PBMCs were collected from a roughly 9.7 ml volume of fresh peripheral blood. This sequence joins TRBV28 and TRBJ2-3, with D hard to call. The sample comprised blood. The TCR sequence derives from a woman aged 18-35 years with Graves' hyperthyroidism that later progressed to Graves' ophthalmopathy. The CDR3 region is CASSLFYSTDTQYF. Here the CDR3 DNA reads TGTGCCAGCAGTTTATTTTACAGCACAGATACGCAGTATTTT.